This is a list of T cell receptor beta chains from one sample in a study of CD8+CD57+ T cells in acquired aplastic anemia. TCRdb re-derived calls from the reads in MiXCR, one entry per CDR3 protein. The sample lists 150,000 to 200,000 distinct CDR3 sequences, roughly half occurring once. Input material: sorted CD4+, CD8+, or CD8+CD57+ T cells (not recorded which) from PBMCs. The receptors come from a human donor with aplastic anemia. The CDR3 runs from the conserved cysteine through the conserved F or W. A D gene is named only where the DNA matches it firmly. Where a row states a size, it is once, few, many or the class of an expanded clone; other rows omit it.

V gene,D gene,J gene,clone size,CDR3 protein,CDR3 DNA
TRBV2,NA,TRBJ1-6,NA,CASSEILGDSPLHF,TGTGCCAGCAGTGAAATCTTGGGGGACTCACCCCTCCACTTT
TRBV7-2,NA,TRBJ2-7,NA,CASSFTGQGYYEQYF,TGTGCCAGCAGCTTCACCGGGCAGGGTTACTACGAGCAGTACTTC
TRBV30,NA,TRBJ2-7,many,CAWRHPGRQAYEQYF,TGTGCCTGGAGACATCCGGGACGGCAGGCCTACGAGCAGTACTTC
TRBV27,NA,TRBJ1-5,many,CASSRPGSNQPQHF,TGTGCCAGCAGCCGACCGGGGAGCAATCAGCCCCAGCATTTT
TRBV10-2,TRBD2,TRBJ2-7,NA,CASSDFLAAYEQYF,TGCGCCAGCAGTGATTTTCTAGCGGCCTACGAGCAGTACTTC
TRBV9,NA,TRBJ2-5,NA,CASSVDRVETQYF,TGTGCCAGCAGCGTAGACAGGGTGGAGACCCAGTACTTC
TRBV29-1,TRBD1,TRBJ1-1,NA,CSVGRGVTEAFF,TGCAGCGTTGGCAGGGGGGTCACTGAAGCTTTCTTT
TRBV19,NA,TRBJ2-5,few,CASSPEYQETQYF,TGTGCCAGTAGTCCCGAGTACCAAGAGACCCAGTACTTC
TRBV19,NA,TRBJ1-5,NA,CASSEHQGNSNQPQHF,TGTGCCAGTAGCGAACATCAGGGGAATAGCAATCAGCCCCAGCATTTT
TRBV25-1,NA,TRBJ1-1,NA,CASRRGGGAGTEAFF,TGTGCCAGCAGACGAGGGGGGGGAGCGGGGACTGAAGCTTTCTTT
TRBV18,NA,TRBJ2-3,few,CASSPAGTDTQYF,TGTGCCAGCTCACCAGCGGGGACGGATACGCAGTATTTT
TRBV27,NA,TRBJ2-3,NA,CASSWSLEPRTDTQYF,TGTGCCAGCAGTTGGAGTTTGGAACCCCGCACAGATACGCAGTATTTT
TRBV7-9,NA,TRBJ1-5,few,CASSLGEQGSQPQHF,TGTGCCAGCAGCTTAGGCGAACAGGGAAGTCAGCCCCAGCATTTT
TRBV7-2,NA,TRBJ2-3,NA,CASSLGRPTDTQYF,TGTGCCAGCAGCTTAGGACGGCCCACAGATACGCAGTATTTT
TRBV10-1,NA,TRBJ1-5,NA,CASSESMTADRNQPQHF,TGCGCCAGCAGTGAGTCTATGACAGCCGATCGCAATCAGCCCCAGCATTTT
TRBV19,NA,TRBJ1-1,many,CASSIDQSWPGAFF,TGTGCCAGTAGTATAGATCAAAGTTGGCCTGGGGCTTTCTTT
TRBV7-3,TRBD1,TRBJ2-7,few,CASSLTRTGNEQYF,TGTGCCAGCAGCTTAACCAGGACAGGCAACGAGCAGTACTTC
TRBV2,NA,TRBJ2-1,NA,CASRGTLVGEQFF,TGTGCCAGCAGAGGGACCCTTGTTGGTGAGCAGTTCTTC
TRBV28,TRBD2,TRBJ2-6,NA,CASGVGTSSGANVLTF,TGTGCCAGTGGGGTGGGGACTAGCTCTGGGGCCAACGTCCTGACTTTC
TRBV20-1,TRBD2,TRBJ2-7,many,CSALSGRASYEQYF,TGCAGTGCCCTTAGCGGGAGGGCCTCCTACGAGCAGTACTTC
TRBV7-9,NA,TRBJ1-5,NA,CASSLADGPQHF,TGTGCCAGCAGCTTAGCGGACGGGCCCCAGCATTTT
TRBV30,NA,TRBJ1-2,NA,CAWRILHSPGLNYGYTF,TGTGCCTGGAGAATCCTTCATTCGCCCGGCCTTAACTATGGCTACACCTTC
TRBV6-1,TRBD1,TRBJ2-7,many,CASRGQATYEQYF,TGTGCCAGCAGAGGACAGGCTACCTACGAGCAGTACTTC
TRBV20-1,TRBD2,TRBJ2-7,NA,CSARASGGTYEQYF,TGCAGTGCTAGAGCTAGCGGGGGGACCTACGAGCAGTACTTC
TRBV25-1,TRBD1,TRBJ1-1,many,CASSETGRNTEAFF,TGTGCCAGCAGTGAGACAGGGAGGAACACTGAAGCTTTCTTT
TRBV7-9,NA,TRBJ2-1,NA,CASSPLLTSSYNEQFF,TGTGCCAGCAGCCCCCTCTTGACCAGCTCCTACAATGAGCAGTTCTTC
TRBV7-9,NA,TRBJ2-3,many,CASSLSQPTDTQYF,TGTGCCAGCAGCTTAAGCCAGCCCACAGATACGCAGTATTTT
TRBV6-1,TRBD1,TRBJ2-2,many,CASSITTGTGNTGELFF,TGTGCCAGCAGTATTACCACCGGGACAGGGAACACCGGGGAGCTGTTTTTT
TRBV6-1,NA,TRBJ1-6,many,CASSPGTNPSPLHF,TGTGCCAGCAGTCCCGGGACAAATCCGTCACCCCTCCACTTT
TRBV20-1,NA,TRBJ2-1,many,CSARGGWVEQFF,TGCAGTGCTAGAGGGGGGTGGGTTGAGCAGTTCTTC
TRBV25-1,NA,TRBJ1-6,few,CASRAGNSPLHF,TGTGCCAGCAGGGCCGGAAATTCACCCCTCCACTTT
TRBV2,NA,TRBJ1-3,many,CASSLQDRSGNTIYF,TGTGCCAGCAGCCTTCAAGATCGCTCTGGAAACACCATATATTTT
TRBV4-2,TRBD1,TRBJ1-5,many,CASSPWKFDRDYQPQHF,TGTGCCAGCAGCCCATGGAAGTTTGACAGGGATTATCAGCCCCAGCATTTT
TRBV2,TRBD1,TRBJ1-2,many,CASRPSGGDYGYTF,TGTGCCAGCAGACCCTCAGGGGGCGACTATGGCTACACCTTC
TRBV13,NA,TRBJ1-2,NA,CASSLGFGANYGYTF,TGTGCCAGCAGCTTAGGTTTCGGGGCTAACTATGGCTACACCTTC
TRBV7-8,NA,TRBJ1-2,NA,CASSLALRNGYTF,TGTGCCAGCAGCTTAGCCCTCAGGAATGGCTACACCTTC
TRBV10-2,TRBD1,TRBJ1-2,NA,CASSAGTVDGYTF,TGCGCCAGCAGTGCCGGGACAGTGGATGGCTACACCTTC
TRBV20-1,TRBD1,TRBJ2-7,many,CSALNDRGHEQYF,TGCAGTGCTCTAAATGACAGGGGCCACGAGCAGTACTTC
TRBV2,TRBD2,TRBJ2-1,NA,CASRPGTSEYNEQFF,TGTGCCAGCAGGCCCGGGACTAGCGAATACAATGAGCAGTTCTTC
TRBV14,NA,TRBJ2-7,many,CASSPNYQGHEQYF,TGTGCCAGCAGCCCGAACTACCAGGGCCACGAGCAGTACTTC
TRBV19,TRBD1,TRBJ1-6,NA,CASQGERSPLHF,TGTGCCAGTCAGGGGGAGCGTTCACCCCTCCACTTT
TRBV20-1,NA,TRBJ2-1,many,CSAWTQGYNEQFF,TGCAGTGCTTGGACTCAAGGATACAATGAGCAGTTCTTC
TRBV10-3,NA,TRBJ1-2,NA,CAISERAGPANYGYTF,TGTGCCATCAGTGAAAGGGCAGGGCCAGCTAACTATGGCTACACCTTC
TRBV5-1,TRBD1,TRBJ2-1,many,CASSSGQGSEQFF,TGCGCCAGCAGCTCGGGACAGGGCAGTGAGCAGTTCTTC
TRBV12-3/TRBV12-4,NA,TRBJ2-3,many,CASRTEGSTDTQYF,TGTGCCAGCCGGACAGAGGGAAGCACAGATACGCAGTATTTT